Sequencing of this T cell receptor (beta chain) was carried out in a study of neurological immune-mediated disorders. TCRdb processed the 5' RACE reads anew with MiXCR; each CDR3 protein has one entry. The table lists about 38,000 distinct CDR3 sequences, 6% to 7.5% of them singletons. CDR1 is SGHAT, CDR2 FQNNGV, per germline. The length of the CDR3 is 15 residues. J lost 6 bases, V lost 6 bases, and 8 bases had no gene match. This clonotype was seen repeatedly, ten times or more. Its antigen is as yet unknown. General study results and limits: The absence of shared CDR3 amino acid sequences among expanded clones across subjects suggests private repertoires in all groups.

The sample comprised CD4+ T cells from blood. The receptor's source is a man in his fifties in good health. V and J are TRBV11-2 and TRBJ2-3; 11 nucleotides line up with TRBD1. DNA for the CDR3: TGTGCCAGCAGTCTACGGGGGACAGGGGGGGATACGCAGTATTTT. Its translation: CASSLRGTGGDTQYF.